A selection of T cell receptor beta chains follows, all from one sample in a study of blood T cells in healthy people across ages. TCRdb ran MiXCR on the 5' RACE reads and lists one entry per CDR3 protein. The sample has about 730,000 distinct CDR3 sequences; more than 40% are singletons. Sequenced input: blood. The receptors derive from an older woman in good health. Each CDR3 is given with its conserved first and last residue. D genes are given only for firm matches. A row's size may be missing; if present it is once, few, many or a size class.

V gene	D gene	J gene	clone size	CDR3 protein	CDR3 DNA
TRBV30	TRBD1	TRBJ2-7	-	CAGGTGYEQYF	TGTGCCGGGGGGACAGGATACGAGCAGTACTTC
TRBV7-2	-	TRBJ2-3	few	CASTVRGNTDTQYF	TGTGCCAGCACCGTAAGGGGGAACACAGATACGCAGTATTTT
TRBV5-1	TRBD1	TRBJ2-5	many	CASSPDRVGQETQYF	TGCGCCAGCAGCCCCGACAGGGTAGGGCAAGAGACCCAGTACTTC
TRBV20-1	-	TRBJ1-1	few	CSANLSPQKEAFF	TGCAGTGCAAATTTAAGTCCTCAAAAGGAAGCTTTCTTT
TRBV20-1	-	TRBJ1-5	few	CSAREGVKRLTGDPQHF	TGCAGTGCTAGAGAAGGAGTAAAACGGCTAACGGGGGATCCCCAGCATTTT
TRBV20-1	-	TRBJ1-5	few	CSALSDSNQPQHF	TGCAGTGCCCTCTCGGATAGCAATCAGCCCCAGCATTTT
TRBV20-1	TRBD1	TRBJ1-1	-	CSASDRGTEAFF	TGCAGTGCTAGTGACAGGGGGACTGAAGCTTTCTTT
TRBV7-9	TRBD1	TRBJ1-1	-	CASSSQGVNTEAFF	TGTGCCAGCAGCTCACAGGGGGTGAACACTGAAGCTTTCTTT
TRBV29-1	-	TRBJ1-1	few	CSASSGRTEAFF	TGCAGCGCATCGAGCGGGAGGACTGAAGCTTTCTTT
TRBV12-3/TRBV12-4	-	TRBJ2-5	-	CASSSSGAGPRETQYF	TGTGCCAGCAGTTCGTCCGGTGCAGGGCCGAGGGAGACCCAGTACTTC
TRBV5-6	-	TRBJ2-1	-	CASSPGGDSQFF	TGTGCCAGCAGCCCAGGGGGGGACAGTCAGTTCTTC
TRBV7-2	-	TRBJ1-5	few	CASSLYGSSDQPQHF	TGTGCCAGCAGCTTATATGGGAGTTCGGATCAGCCCCAGCATTTT
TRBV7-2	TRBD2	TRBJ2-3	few	CASSFGGGLGDTQYF	TGTGCCAGCAGCTTTGGCGGGGGGTTGGGAGATACGCAGTATTTT
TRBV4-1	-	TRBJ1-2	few	CASSQDVTRFYGYTF	TGCGCCAGCAGCCAAGACGTTACCAGGTTTTATGGCTACACCTTC
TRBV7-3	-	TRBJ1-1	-	CASSPHVGSMNTEAFF	TGTGCCAGCAGCCCCCACGTAGGGTCTATGAACACTGAAGCTTTCTTT
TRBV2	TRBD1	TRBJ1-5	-	CASSGPTGTGPSNQPQHF	TGTGCCAGCAGCGGCCCGACAGGGACAGGCCCGAGCAATCAGCCCCAGCATTTT
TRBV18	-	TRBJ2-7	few	CASSIAWHEQYF	TGTGCCAGCTCGATTGCTTGGCACGAGCAGTACTTC
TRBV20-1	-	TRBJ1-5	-	CSARVRGMGNQPQHF	TGCAGTGCTAGGGTCAGGGGCATGGGCAATCAGCCCCAGCATTTT
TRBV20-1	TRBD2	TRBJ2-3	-	CSARDRDSGRHSTDTQYF	TGCAGTGCTAGAGATCGGGATAGCGGGAGGCATAGCACAGATACGCAGTATTTT
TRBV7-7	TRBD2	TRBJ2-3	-	CASSLGLGISTDTQYF	TGTGCTAGCAGCCTGGGACTAGGTATAAGCACAGATACGCAGTATTTT
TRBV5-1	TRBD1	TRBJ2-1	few	CASSLTPGTANEQFF	TGCGCCAGCAGCTTAACACCGGGGACAGCCAATGAGCAGTTCTTC
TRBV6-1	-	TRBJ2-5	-	CASGADQETQYF	TGTGCCAGCGGGGCAGATCAAGAGACCCAGTACTTC
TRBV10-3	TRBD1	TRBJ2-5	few	CAISESGTGSGYNEQYF	TGTGCCATCAGTGAGTCGGGGACAGGGTCGGGTTACAATGAGCAGTACTTC
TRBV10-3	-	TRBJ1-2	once	CAIVVGQSYGYTF	TGTGCCATAGTTGTCGGACAGTCCTATGGCTACACCTTC
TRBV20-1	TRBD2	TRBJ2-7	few	CSARGGLVYEQYF	TGCAGTGCTAGAGGAGGACTAGTCTACGAGCAGTACTTC
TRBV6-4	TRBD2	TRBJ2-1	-	CTSSDSGLAGKQFF	TGTACCAGCAGTGACTCGGGACTAGCGGGAAAGCAGTTCTTC
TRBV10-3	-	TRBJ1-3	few	CAISESTGNTIYF	TGTGCCATCAGTGAGTCGACAGGAAACACCATATATTTT
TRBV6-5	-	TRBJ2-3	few	CASSPSGFRSDTQYF	TGTGCCAGCAGCCCCTCGGGGTTTAGGAGCGATACGCAGTATTTT
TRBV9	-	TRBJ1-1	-	CASSEGPKSTEAFF	TGTGCCAGCAGCGAGGGACCTAAGAGCACTGAAGCTTTCTTT